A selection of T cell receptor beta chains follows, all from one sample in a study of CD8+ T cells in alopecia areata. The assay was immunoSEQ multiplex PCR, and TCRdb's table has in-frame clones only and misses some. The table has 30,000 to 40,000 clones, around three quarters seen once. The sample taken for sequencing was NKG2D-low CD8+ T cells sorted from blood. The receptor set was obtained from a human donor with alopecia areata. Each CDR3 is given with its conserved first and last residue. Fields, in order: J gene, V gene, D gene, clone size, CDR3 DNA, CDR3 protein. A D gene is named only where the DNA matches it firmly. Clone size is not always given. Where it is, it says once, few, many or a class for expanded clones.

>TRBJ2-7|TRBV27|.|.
TGTGCCAGCAGCCTCTACGAGCAGTACTTC
CASSLYEQYF
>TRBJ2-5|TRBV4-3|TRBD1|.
TGCGCCAGCAGCCAAGATTGGACAGGGGCGATCCAAGAGACCCAGTACTTC
CASSQDWTGAIQETQYF
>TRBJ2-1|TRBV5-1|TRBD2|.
TGCGCCAGCAGCTTGGCCGGCGGGAGCTCCTACAATGAGCAGTTCTTC
CASSLAGGSSYNEQFF
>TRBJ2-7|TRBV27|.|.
TGTGCCAGCAGCCCCATCCACGGGGGCAGGTACGAGCAGTACTTC
CASSPIHGGRYEQYF
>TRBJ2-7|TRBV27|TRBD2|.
TGTGCCAGCAGTTTGGCGCGGGGGGACTACGAGCAGTACTTC
CASSLARGDYEQYF
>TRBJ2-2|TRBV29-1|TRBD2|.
TGCAGCGTTGAGGGGACTAGGGGCGGGGAGCTGTTTTTT
CSVEGTRGGELFF
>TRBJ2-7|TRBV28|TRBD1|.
TGTGCCAGCAGGCACCTCCTGTCGGCAGGGGGATCCTACGAGCAGTACTTC
CASRHLLSAGGSYEQYF
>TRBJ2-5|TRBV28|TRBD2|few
TGTGCCAGCAGTGCCACTAGCGGGACGGGAGAGACCCAGTACTTC
CASSATSGTGETQYF
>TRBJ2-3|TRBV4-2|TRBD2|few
TGTGCCAGCAGCCAAGATCTTGCTAGCGGGGGAAATACGCAGTATTTT
CASSQDLASGGNTQYF
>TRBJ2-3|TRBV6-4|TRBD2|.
TGTGCCAGCAGTGACTCGGGACTAGCGGGCAATACGCAGTATTTT
CASSDSGLAGNTQYF
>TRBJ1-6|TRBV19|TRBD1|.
TGTGCCACTGGGAATACGGGACAGCACGCTTCACCCCTCCACTTT
CATGNTGQHASPLHF